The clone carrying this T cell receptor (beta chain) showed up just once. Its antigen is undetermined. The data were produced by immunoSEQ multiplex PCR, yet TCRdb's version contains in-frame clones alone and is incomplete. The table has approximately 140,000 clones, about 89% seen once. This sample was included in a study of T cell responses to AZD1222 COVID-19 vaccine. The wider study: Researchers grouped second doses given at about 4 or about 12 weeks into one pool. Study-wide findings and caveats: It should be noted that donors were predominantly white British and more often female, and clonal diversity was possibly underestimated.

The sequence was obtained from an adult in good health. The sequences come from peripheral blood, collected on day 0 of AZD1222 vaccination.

The DNA of the CDR3 is TGTGCCAGCAGTTCCCCCGGGACGGCCTATGGCTACACCTTC. This gives the protein CASSSPGTAYGYTF. V and J are TRBV6-6 and TRBJ1-2, with D maybe TRBD1 (5 bases). CDR3 length: 14 residues. CDR1 is MNHNY, CDR2 SVGAGI, per germline (reference sequence). V gave up 4 bases and J gave up 4 bases, with 13 bases separating them.